This TCR beta chain was documented in a study of T cell responses to AZD1222 COVID-19 vaccine. TCRdb keeps only in-frame clones here, not all; method: immunoSEQ multiplex PCR. The sample has about 95,000 clones, roughly 89% seen once. The V gene lost 7 bases and the J gene lost 8 bases, with 20 bases spanning the gap. This CDR3 spans 14 amino acids. Germline V gene data show CDR1 as MNHNY and CDR2 as SVGAGI (reference sequence). The source is an adult in good health. The sample in question was peripheral blood, obtained on day 0 of AZD1222 vaccination. The chain joins TRBV6-6 to TRBJ1-2; D may be TRBD1 (5 bases). The CDR3 DNA reads TGTGCCAGCACCTCAGGGTATACGAGCGTAGGCTACACCTTC. Protein product: CASTSGYTSVGYTF.